Presented here are 19 T cell receptor beta chains from one specimen sequenced in a study of cytomegalovirus exposure and HLA in healthy donors. The PCR employed 60 Vbeta primers together with 13 Jbeta primers. Measured with immunoSEQ multiplex PCR; TCRdb has only the in-frame clones, and not every one. Here the sample spans around 120,000 clones, roughly 80% being singletons. Sequenced material: PBMCs. These receptors were obtained from a male donor in good health and CMV-seronegative.

This clone was observed a single time. This same CDR3 is encoded by further DNA sequences in the sample. V and J are TRBV10-3 and TRBJ2-1, with a tentative D call TRBD1 (5 bases). This CDR3 region has 14 residues. CDR1 and CDR2 from the germline V gene are ENHRY and SYGVKD. Deletions cut 4 bases from V and 1 base from J, with 8 bases between. The CDR3 DNA follows: TGTGCCATCAGTGCACAGGCATCCTACAATGAGCAGTTCTTC. This translates into CAISAQASYNEQFF.

For this clone: An end of the junction differs from the germline gene, which may be a read error. This chain links TRBV7-9 with TRBJ1-5; D remains ambiguous. Germline assignment: CDR1 SEHNR and CDR2 FQNEAQ (reference sequence). This CDR3 contains 12 residues. CDR3 DNA: TGTTCCAGCAGCTCGTCGAGAGGGTCCCAGCATTTT. Amino acids: CSSSSSRGSQHF.

This clone was recorded once. The chain combines TRBV5-1 with TRBJ2-1; 10 nucleotides agree with TRBD2. The CDR3 covers 14 residues. Losses at the gene ends were 4 bases for V and 12 bases for J; bases not matched to a gene: 10. The germline V gene has CDR1 SGHRS and CDR2 YFSETQ. The CDR3 loop reads CASSPFLVAGGQFF. The CDR3 region has the DNA TGCGCCAGCAGCCCCTTTTTAGTAGCGGGAGGGCAGTTCTTC. Together with reference TRBV5-1 and TRBJ2-1, the CDR3 gives the full variable domain: KAGVTQTPRYLIKTRGQQVTLSCSPISGHRSVSWYQQTPGQGLQFLFEYFSETQRNKGNFPGRFSGRQFSNSRSEMNVSTLELGDSALYLCASSPFLVAGGQFFGPGTRLTVL.

This chain uses TRBV2 with TRBJ2-7; the match to TRBD2 covers 11 bases. CDR3 length: 15 residues. Trimming cost V 2 bases and J 2 bases; bases outside gene matches: 2. Germline V CDR1 and CDR2: SNHLY, FYNNEI. The CDR3 DNA reads as TGTGCCAGCAGTGAACTAGCGGGGGGCACCTACGAGCAGTACTTC. Translation gives CASSELAGGTYEQYF.

The V and J genes are TRBV27 and TRBJ1-2; the D gene is possibly TRBD1 (6 bases). The CDR3 sequence is 13 residues long. Trimming removed 5 bases from V and 8 bases from J, with 15 bases in between. Germline CDR1 MNHEY, CDR2 SMNVEV (reference sequence). CDR3: CASSEDRLRGYTF. The CDR3 DNA is TGTGCCAGCAGTGAAGACAGGCTTAGGGGCTACACCTTC.

The V gene is TRBV12-5, the J gene TRBJ2-1; weak D call: TRBD1 (5 bases). Germline CDR1 reads LGHNT; CDR2 reads FRNRAP. The germline V and J ends were trimmed by 2 bases and 0 bases, with 11 bases remaining between them. CDR3 size: 16 residues. The CDR3 sequence: CASGLYPRDSYNEQFF. The CDR3 nucleotides are TGTGCTAGTGGTTTGTATCCCAGGGACTCCTACAATGAGCAGTTCTTC.

The chain combines TRBV7-8 with TRBJ1-5; D may be TRBD1 (6 bases). The CDR3 is made up of 12 amino acids. Per germline, CDR1 SGHVS and CDR2 FQNEAQ. Trimming shortened V by 3 bases and J by 6 bases, and 6 bases separated the two germline ends. The DNA for the CDR3 is TGTGCCAGCAGCTTCAGGGGTCAGCCCCAGCATTTT. It is translated as CASSFRGQPQHF. The full variable domain, with the rest looked up from reference TRBV7-8 and TRBJ1-5, is GAGVSQSPRYKVAKRGQDVALRCDPISGHVSLFWYQQALGQGPEFLTYFQNEAQLDKSGLPSDRFFAERPEGSVSTLKIQRTQQEDSAVYLCASSFRGQPQHFGDGTRLSIL.

The chain carries TRBV6-1 and TRBJ2-7; unclear D gene. This CDR3 has 15 amino acids. Germline CDR1 MNHNS, CDR2 SASEGT. V lost 2 bases and J lost 3, with 14 bases in between. CDR3: CASSENRYAIYEQYF. Written as DNA, the CDR3 is TGTGCCAGCAGTGAAAACCGGTACGCGATCTACGAGCAGTACTTC.

The rearrangement joins TRBV7-9 to TRBJ2-3, with D unresolved. V was clipped by 1 base and J by 2 bases, with 7 bases between them. This CDR3 spans 14 amino acids. CDR1 SEHNR and CDR2 FQNEAQ come from the germline V gene (reference sequence). CDR3: CASSLDRFTDTQYF. CDR3 in DNA: TGTGCCAGCAGCTTAGATCGGTTCACAGATACGCAGTATTTT. Complete variable domain (other parts from reference TRBV7-9 and TRBJ2-3): DTGVSQNPRHKITKRGQNVTFRCDPISEHNRLYWYRQTLGQGPEFLTYFQNEAQLEKSRLLSDRFSAERPKGSFSTLEIQRTEQGDSAMYLCASSLDRFTDTQYFGPGTRLTVL.

V and J are TRBV15 and TRBJ2-7; 9 bases map to TRBD1. V shed 3 bases and J 2 bases; nucleotides not matched to a gene: 5. This CDR3 is 15 amino acids long. CDR1 and CDR2 (germline): LNHNV, YYDKDF (reference sequence). DNA of the CDR3: TGTGCCACCAGCAGGACCGGGACAGGGACCTACGAGCAGTACTTC. It yields the protein CATSRTGTGTYEQYF.

V usage is TRBV2 and J usage is TRBJ1-6; D possibly corresponds to TRBD1 (5 bases). V lost 6 bases to trimming and J lost 10 bases, with 13 bases between them. Per the germline V gene, CDR1 is SNHLY and CDR2 is FYNNEI. The CDR3 has 13 amino acids. CDR3 DNA: TGTGCCAGCAGGGAGACAGCCTTCTCACCCCTCCACTTT. Residues: CASRETAFSPLHF.

This chain connects TRBV25-1 to TRBJ2-7, with 9 bases aligning to TRBD1. The V segment lost 4 bases and the J segment 4 bases; nucleotides outside the gene matches: 5. This CDR3 region has 14 residues. Per germline, CDR1 MGHDK and CDR2 SYGVNS. The DNA for the CDR3 is TGTGCCAGCAGTGCCCCGGGACAGGGTTACGAGCAGTACTTC. This sequence encodes CASSAPGQGYEQYF.

The gene calls are TRBV6-1 and TRBJ2-7; TRBD1 matches 9 bases. Germline V gives CDR1 MNHNS, CDR2 SASEGT. V gave up 5 bases and J gave up 5 bases; unmatched junction bases: 7. The CDR3 length is 14 residues. The CDR3: CASSRTGEAHEQYF. The CDR3 nucleotides are TGTGCCAGCAGTAGGACAGGGGAGGCCCACGAGCAGTACTTC.

The V and J genes are TRBV6-6 and TRBJ1-1; 9 bases agree with TRBD1. The CDR3 sequence is 15 residues long. Germline trimming cut 2 bases from V and 5 bases from J; bases unmatched to any gene: 6. Germline loops: CDR1 MNHNY, CDR2 SVGAGI (reference sequence). CDR3 in amino acids: CASSYADRGRTEAFF. In nucleotides, the CDR3 is TGTGCCAGCAGTTACGCGGACAGGGGCCGGACTGAAGCTTTCTTT.

This clone was seen only once. The rearrangement links TRBV5-4 to TRBJ2-3; the match to TRBD1 covers 8 bases. V shed 4 bases and J 4 bases; nucleotides not matched to a gene: 5. There are 14 residues in the CDR3. Per the germline V gene, CDR1 is SGHNT and CDR2 is YYREEE (reference sequence). The CDR3 DNA sequence: TGTGCCAGCAGCGCATACAGGGGGGCAGATACGCAGTATTTT. Amino acids: CASSAYRGADTQYF.

This clone was seen only once. The gene calls are TRBV28 and TRBJ1-6; D unclear. V lost 7 bases and J lost 6, with 7 bases in between. The germline gives CDR1 MDHEN, CDR2 SYDVKM. This CDR3 is built from 12 residues. The CDR3 spells CASNGPNSPLHF. The CDR3 DNA reads as TGTGCCAGCAATGGGCCTAATTCACCCCTCCACTTT.

The V gene is TRBV5-4, the J gene TRBJ1-1; D remains ambiguous. Trimming took 1 base from V and 14 from J, leaving 18 bases between them. The CDR3 is 13 amino acids. Germline CDR1 SGHNT, CDR2 YYREEE (reference sequence). The CDR3 DNA is TGTGCCAGCAGCTTGATGCAGAACACTGGAGCCTTCTTT. Its translation: CASSLMQNTGAFF.

The chain links TRBV5-1 to TRBJ2-1; 7 nucleotides line up with TRBD2. The CDR3 covers 15 residues. V lost 1 base and J lost 5; bases outside the gene matches: 6. The germline CDR1 and CDR2 sequences are SGHRS and YFSETQ. CDR3 sequence: CASSLSASGNNEQFF. CDR3 nucleotide sequence: TGCGCCAGCAGCTTGTCGGCTAGCGGCAACAATGAGCAGTTCTTC.

J is TRBJ1-5 and V is TRBV6-6; TRBD1 agrees at 7 bases. Germline assignment: CDR1 MNHNY and CDR2 SVGAGI (reference sequence). The V gene end was trimmed by 2 bases and the J gene end by 3 bases; junction bases not matched to a gene: 4. The CDR3 is 15 residues long. The CDR3 DNA reads as TGTGCCAGCAGTTACCCACAGGGGCACAATCAGCCCCAGCATTTT. Encoded protein: CASSYPQGHNQPQHF.